The present entry profiles one T cell receptor beta chain with its context. These data come from a study of T cell changes during pregnancy in multiple sclerosis. Per germline, CDR1 SGDLS and CDR2 YYNGEE. The CDR3 runs to 15 residues. The germline V and J ends were trimmed by 3 bases and 0 bases, with 10 bases remaining between them. The method was immunoSEQ multiplex PCR; TCRdb's version includes in-frame clones alone and lacks a portion of them. This sample has 40,000 to 45,000 clones, with 90% found just once. This TCR was recovered from a female donor with multiple sclerosis, enrolled in a pregnancy study. This rearrangement joins TRBV9 to TRBJ2-1; tentative D call: TRBD2 (5 bases). The specimen comprised CD4+ T cells from peripheral blood mononuclear cells, sampled before pregnancy. CDR3 DNA sequence: TGTGCCAGCAGCGAAACGACTAACTCCTACAATGAGCAGTTCTTC. Protein product: CASSETTNSYNEQFF.